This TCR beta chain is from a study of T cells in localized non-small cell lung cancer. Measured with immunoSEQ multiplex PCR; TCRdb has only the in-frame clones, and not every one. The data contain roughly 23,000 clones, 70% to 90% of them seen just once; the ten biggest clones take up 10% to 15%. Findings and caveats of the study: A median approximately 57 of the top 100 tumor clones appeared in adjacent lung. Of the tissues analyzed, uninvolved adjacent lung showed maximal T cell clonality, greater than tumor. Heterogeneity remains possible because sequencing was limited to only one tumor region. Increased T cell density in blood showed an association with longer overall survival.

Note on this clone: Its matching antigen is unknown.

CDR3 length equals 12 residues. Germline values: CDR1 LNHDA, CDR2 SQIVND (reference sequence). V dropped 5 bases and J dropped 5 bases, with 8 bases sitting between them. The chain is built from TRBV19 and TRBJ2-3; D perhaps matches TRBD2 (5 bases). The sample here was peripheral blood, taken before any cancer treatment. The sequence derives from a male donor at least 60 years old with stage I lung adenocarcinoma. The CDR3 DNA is TGTGCCAGTAGTCCCCGGGGAGATACGCAGTATTTT. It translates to CASSPRGDTQYF.